This TCR beta chain was captured in a study of T cells in Graves' hyperthyroidism and ophthalmopathy. General study results and limits: Blood also showed most of the thyroid clonotypes that were expanded above 0.001.

Ophthalmopathy patients all had a Clinical Activity Score of at least 3, a NOSPECS grade of at least 4 and disease under 3 months old. Patients showing uncontrolled infection, other autoimmune disease, pregnancy or lactation were ineligible. This clonotype was seen once. Antigen specificity is unknown. CDR1 and CDR2 from the germline V gene are MNHNS and SASEGT. Trimming removed 4 bases at V and 5 bases at J, with 6 bases between. This CDR3 is 11 amino acids long. TCR beta CDR3 regions were amplified from RNA transcripts. First-round RT-PCR of the TCR CDR3 relied on the HTBI primer set. Each CDR3 protein is one row after TCRdb ran MiXCR on the multiplex PCR reads. Among 530,000 or so distinct CDR3 sequences, roughly 24% were seen once, and the ten largest hold roughly 12%.

The V call is TRBV6-1, the J call TRBJ2-7; D is ambiguous. The receptor was isolated from a woman younger than 45 with Graves' ophthalmopathy. Sequenced: blood. CDR3 in DNA: TGTGCCAGCAGTGGGTTTGACGAGCAGTACTTC. Translation: CASSGFDEQYF.